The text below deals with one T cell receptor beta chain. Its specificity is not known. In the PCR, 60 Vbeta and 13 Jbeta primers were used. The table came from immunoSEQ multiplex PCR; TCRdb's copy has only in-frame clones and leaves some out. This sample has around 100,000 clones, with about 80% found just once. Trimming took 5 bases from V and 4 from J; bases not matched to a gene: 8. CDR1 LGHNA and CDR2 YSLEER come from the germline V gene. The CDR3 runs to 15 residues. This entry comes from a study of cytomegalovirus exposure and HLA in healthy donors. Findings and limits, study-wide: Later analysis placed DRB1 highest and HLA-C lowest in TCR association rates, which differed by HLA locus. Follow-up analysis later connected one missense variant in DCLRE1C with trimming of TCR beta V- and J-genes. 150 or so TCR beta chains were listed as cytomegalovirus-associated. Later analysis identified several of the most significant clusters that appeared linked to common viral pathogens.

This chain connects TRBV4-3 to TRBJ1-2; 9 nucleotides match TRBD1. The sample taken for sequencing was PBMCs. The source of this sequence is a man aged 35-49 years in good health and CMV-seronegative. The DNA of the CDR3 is TGCGCCAGCAGCACTCGACAGGGGGGAGGCTATGGCTACACCTTC. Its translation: CASSTRQGGGYGYTF.